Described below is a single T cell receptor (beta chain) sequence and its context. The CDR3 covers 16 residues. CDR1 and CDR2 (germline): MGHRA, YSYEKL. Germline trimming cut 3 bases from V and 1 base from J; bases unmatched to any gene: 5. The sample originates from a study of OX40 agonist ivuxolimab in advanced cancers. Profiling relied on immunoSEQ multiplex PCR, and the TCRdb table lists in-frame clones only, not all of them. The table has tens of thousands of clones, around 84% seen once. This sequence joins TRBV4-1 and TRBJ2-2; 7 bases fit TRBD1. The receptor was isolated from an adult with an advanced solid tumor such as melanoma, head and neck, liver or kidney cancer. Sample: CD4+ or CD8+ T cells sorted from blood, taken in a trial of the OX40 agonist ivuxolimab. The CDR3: CASSHGPGGNTGELFF. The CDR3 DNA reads TGCGCCAGCAGCCACGGACCAGGGGGGAACACCGGGGAGCTGTTTTTT.